These 25 T cell receptor beta chains were sequenced from one sample in a study of STAT3 mutations in large granular lymphocyte leukemia. Broader study findings: Every T-LGLL patient had at least one immunodominant TCRbeta clonotype.

Only in-frame clones appear in the TCRdb table, and some are missing; sequencing was by immunoSEQ multiplex PCR. This table holds roughly 9,700 clones, about 85% found once. Antigen specificity for these receptors is unknown. Sequencing input: peripheral blood mononuclear cells. The receptors come from a man in his 60s with T-cell large granular lymphocyte leukemia. Some clones in this sample may be carry-over from other donors' samples.

The CDR3 bases are TGTGCCAGCAGCCAACCCTGGGACAGGTACTATGGCTACACCTTC. It codes for CASSQPWDRYYGYTF. This chain connects TRBV28 to TRBJ1-2; 8 bases map to TRBD1. CDR3 size: 15 residues. In germline, CDR1 is MDHEN, CDR2 SYDVKM. Unmatched junction bases numbered 9, after V lost 6 bases and J lost 3 bases.

J is TRBJ2-7 and V is TRBV27; D unresolved. V lost 8 bases and J 5 bases, leaving 19 bases between the germline ends. The length of the CDR3 is 14 residues. CDR1 and CDR2 from the germline V gene are MNHEY and SMNVEV (reference sequence). DNA of the CDR3: TGTGCCAGCCGCCAGTCCCCCGACTCAAACGAGCAGTACTTC. This codes for CASRQSPDSNEQYF.

The rearrangement uses TRBV7-6 and TRBJ2-7, with 7 bases aligning to TRBD2. Germline V lookup: CDR1 SGHVS, CDR2 FNYEAQ. V trimming: 1 base; J trimming: 2 bases; junction bases outside the gene matches: 5. The length of the CDR3 is 15 residues. The CDR3 nucleotides are TGTGCCAGCAGCTTAGAGGCTAGCGGAGCCTACGAGCAGTACTTC. It encodes CASSLEASGAYEQYF.

CDR3 amino acids: CASSSGLAGVDTQYF. The CDR3 bases are TGTGCCAGCAGCTCCGGACTAGCGGGAGTTGATACGCAGTATTTT. The V and J genes are TRBV6-5 and TRBJ2-3; 13 positions match TRBD2. CDR3 length: 15 amino acids. CDR1 and CDR2 from the germline V gene are MNHEY and SVGAGI. The J segment lost 6 bases and the V segment lost 6 bases, leaving 6 bases of the junction unmatched.

The chain joins TRBV4-1 to TRBJ1-2; D gene unclear. CDR1 MGHRA and CDR2 YSYEKL come from the germline V gene. This CDR3 has 14 residues. The germline V and J ends were trimmed by 1 base and 4 bases, with 10 bases remaining between them. The CDR3 nucleotides are TGCGCCAGCAGCCAAGGCGAGATTACCTATGGCTACACCTTC. It translates to CASSQGEITYGYTF.

The chain joins TRBV7-8 to TRBJ1-2, with D perhaps TRBD1 (5 bases). V lost 1 base, J lost 3 bases, and 12 bases lay in between. The CDR3 runs to 15 residues. Germline CDR1 reads SGHVS; CDR2 reads FQNEAQ. The CDR3 region has the DNA TGTGCCAGCAGCTTAGGTCCCAGGGCTGACTATGGCTACACCTTC. Amino acids: CASSLGPRADYGYTF.

This rearrangement joins TRBV28 to TRBJ1-5, with D possibly being TRBD1 (5 bases). This CDR3 region has 11 residues. Germline loops: CDR1 MDHEN, CDR2 SYDVKM. The germline V and J ends were trimmed by 5 bases and 7 bases, with 6 bases remaining between them. CDR3: CASSRGQPQHF. The DNA for the CDR3 is TGTGCCAGCAGTCGGGGCCAGCCCCAGCATTTT.

This rearrangement joins TRBV6-1 to TRBJ2-6; 8 nucleotides agree with TRBD1. This CDR3 is 15 amino acids long. V dropped 5 bases and J dropped 4; count of bases not matched to a gene: 4. Germline CDR1 reads MNHNS; CDR2 reads SASEGT. CDR3 bases: TGTGCCAGCAGTCAGGGGGCCTTGGGGGCCAACGTCCTGACTTTC. Translating it yields CASSQGALGANVLTF.

In its sample, this clone was seen once. V gene TRBV4-3 combines with J gene TRBJ1-5; D is perhaps TRBD1 (5 bases). The CDR3 loop spans 14 amino acids. CDR1 and CDR2 (germline): LGHNA, YSLEER. V lost 0 bases and J lost 9, with 12 bases in between. CDR3 sequence reads: CASSQDKRGWPQHF. The CDR3 DNA reads TGCGCCAGCAGCCAAGATAAGCGGGGCTGGCCCCAGCATTTT.

This clone has a single count. The chain combines TRBV19 with TRBJ1-1; the D is unclear. Germline V gene sequence: CDR1 LNHDA, CDR2 SQIVND (reference sequence). The germline V and J ends were trimmed by 7 bases and 4 bases, with 13 bases remaining between them. The CDR3 contains 13 residues. CDR3 sequence reads: CASKDPTGTEAFF. The CDR3 nucleotides read TGTGCCAGTAAGGACCCAACGGGCACTGAAGCTTTCTTT.

Written as DNA, the CDR3 is TGTGCCAGCTCACCACCTCTAGGCGGGACAGGGAATGAAAAACTGTTTTTT. Encoded protein: CASSPPLGGTGNEKLFF. The chain couples TRBV18 to TRBJ1-4; 9 bases fit TRBD1. In germline, CDR1 is KGHSH, CDR2 LQKENI. The V and J ends lost 0 bases and 5 bases, in that order; junction bases with no gene match: 7. The CDR3 extends over 17 amino acids.

This chain uses TRBV5-3 with TRBJ1-1, with D possibly matching TRBD1 (5 bases). TRBV5-3 is recorded as an ORF, its role being uncertain. CDR3 size: 13 residues. V shed 2 bases and J shed 3 bases, with 8 bases lying between them. CDR3 in amino acids: CARSFRGDTEAFF. CDR3 DNA sequence: TGTGCCAGAAGCTTCCGAGGGGACACTGAAGCTTTCTTT.

The J gene is TRBJ1-4, the V gene TRBV5-4; D remains ambiguous. Germline V gives CDR1 SGHNT, CDR2 YYREEE (reference sequence). The CDR3 is 15 residues long. The ends were cut back, 4 bases at V and 0 bases at J, with 10 bases in the middle. The DNA of the CDR3 is TGTGCCAGCAGCCCGGATGGACCAACTAATGAAAAACTGTTTTTT. It translates to CASSPDGPTNEKLFF.

The rearrangement joins TRBV10-3 to TRBJ1-3; D gene ambiguous. The CDR3 contains 15 residues. V was trimmed by 8 bases and J by 0 bases, leaving 14 bases between them. CDR1 and CDR2 from the germline V gene are ENHRY and SYGVKD. CDR3 amino acids: CAIADSLSSGNTIYF. CDR3 DNA: TGTGCCATCGCGGACTCCTTGAGCTCTGGAAACACCATATATTTT.

The chain uses TRBV9 and TRBJ2-7; 12 bases line up with TRBD2. This CDR3 has 15 amino acids. V lost 2 bases and J lost 7; bases outside the gene matches: 7. Germline lookup yields CDR1 SGDLS and CDR2 YYNGEE. CDR3 sequence reads: CASSVSVLAGGEQYF. CDR3 sequence (DNA): TGTGCCAGCAGCGTTTCTGTCCTAGCGGGAGGGGAGCAGTACTTC.

This clone was counted only a few times. The V gene is TRBV29-1, the J gene TRBJ1-2; tentatively, D is TRBD1 (6 bases). Germline assignment: CDR1 SQVTM and CDR2 ANQGSEA. CDR3 length: 13 amino acids. V was clipped by 1 base and J by 7 bases, with 13 bases between them. CDR3 residues: CSVEGPGAAGYTF. The CDR3 DNA follows: TGCAGCGTTGAAGGTCCGGGGGCGGCTGGCTACACCTTC.

The CDR3 sequence: CASSFIVGEDSYEQYF. The CDR3 DNA reads TGTGCCAGCAGTTTCATCGTAGGGGAGGACTCCTACGAGCAGTACTTC. This rearrangement joins TRBV28 to TRBJ2-7; D might be TRBD2 (6 bases). The V end lost 3 bases, the J end lost 0 bases, and 15 bases lay between the germline ends. The CDR3 has 16 residues. The germline V gene encodes CDR1 MDHEN and CDR2 SYDVKM.

The V and J genes are TRBV19 and TRBJ2-3; TRBD1 or TRBD2 may be the D gene (5 bases each). V lost 8 bases and J 4 bases, leaving 19 bases between the germline ends. The CDR3 length is 15 residues. CDR1 is LNHDA and CDR2 is SQIVND in the germline V gene (reference sequence). The CDR3 protein is CASRTETRGPDTQYF. The CDR3 DNA reads as TGTGCCAGTCGGACGGAAACTAGGGGTCCAGATACGCAGTATTTT.

The chain joins TRBV7-9 to TRBJ2-5; D tentatively reads TRBD1 or TRBD2 (5 bases each). V lost 2 bases and J 7 bases, leaving 11 bases between the germline ends. CDR1 is SEHNR, CDR2 FQNEAQ, per germline (reference sequence). This CDR3 is built from 13 residues. CDR3 coding DNA: TGTGCCAGCAGCTTAATCGGGACGGGGACCCAGTACTTC. It specifies CASSLIGTGTQYF.

This clone was seen once. The V and J genes are TRBV5-4 and TRBJ2-1; TRBD2 matches 10 bases. The CDR3 has 15 residues. After removal of 0 bases from V and 8 bases from J, the junction contained 5 bases not matched to a gene. Germline CDR1 SGHNT, CDR2 YYREEE (reference sequence). CDR3 region: CASSLGSGRAYEQFF. DNA for the CDR3: TGTGCCAGCAGCTTGGGGAGCGGGAGGGCCTATGAGCAGTTCTTC. The whole variable domain, remainder taken from reference TRBV5-4 and TRBJ2-1, is ETGVTQSPTHLIKTRGQQVTLRCSSQSGHNTVSWYQQALGQGPQFIFQYYREEENGRGNFPPRFSGLQFPNYSSELNVNALELDDSALYLCASSLGSGRAYEQFFGPGTRLTVL.

The rearrangement links TRBV5-1 to TRBJ2-7; 13 positions agree with TRBD2. Trimming took 4 bases from V and 5 from J; bases not matched to a gene: 6. The length of the CDR3 is 15 residues. CDR1 and CDR2 from the germline V gene are SGHRS and YFSETQ. In DNA form, the CDR3 reads TGCGCCAGCAGCCGGCGGACTAGCGGGAGAAACGAGCAGTACTTC. Residues: CASSRRTSGRNEQYF.

The chain combines TRBV7-9 with TRBJ2-1; D gene ambiguous. CDR1 is SEHNR and CDR2 is FQNEAQ in the germline V gene (reference sequence). The CDR3 spans 10 residues. V lost 5 bases to trimming and J lost 10 bases, with 6 bases between them. DNA for the CDR3: TGTGCCAGCAGCGGGTGGGAGCAGTTCTTC. The encoded protein is CASSGWEQFF.

V is TRBV6-1 and J is TRBJ1-1, with unresolved D. The V gene's germline CDR1 is MNHNS and CDR2 SASEGT. This CDR3 spans 14 amino acids. V lost 7 bases and J lost 2, with 14 bases in between. CDR3 DNA: TGTGCCAGCACCAAAGGAGGAGGTAACACTGAAGCTTTCTTT. Protein product: CASTKGGGNTEAFF.

This clone occurred a few times. V usage is TRBV7-9 and J usage is TRBJ2-7; the match to TRBD2 covers 7 bases. The CDR3 extends over 15 amino acids. Germline V gives CDR1 SEHNR, CDR2 FQNEAQ (reference sequence). The ends lost 2 bases at V and 7 bases at J; junction bases unmatched: 11. This CDR3 reads CASSLPIADGGEQYF. The CDR3 DNA follows: TGTGCCAGCAGCTTACCTATAGCGGACGGGGGGGAGCAGTACTTC. The full variable domain, its missing parts supplied by reference TRBV7-9 and TRBJ2-7, is DTGVSQNPRHKITKRGQNVTFRCDPISEHNRLYWYRQTLGQGPEFLTYFQNEAQLEKSRLLSDRFSAERPKGSFSTLEIQRTEQGDSAMYLCASSLPIADGGEQYFGPGTRLTVT.

The chain combines TRBV15 with TRBJ2-4; D is perhaps TRBD1 or TRBD2 (5 bases each). Trimming removed 8 bases from V and 6 bases from J, with 8 bases in between. Germline CDR1 and CDR2: LNHNV and YYDKDF (reference sequence). The CDR3 is made up of 11 amino acids. The CDR3 region has the DNA TGTGCCACCGGGGCGGGAAACATTCAGTACTTC. This codes for CATGAGNIQYF.